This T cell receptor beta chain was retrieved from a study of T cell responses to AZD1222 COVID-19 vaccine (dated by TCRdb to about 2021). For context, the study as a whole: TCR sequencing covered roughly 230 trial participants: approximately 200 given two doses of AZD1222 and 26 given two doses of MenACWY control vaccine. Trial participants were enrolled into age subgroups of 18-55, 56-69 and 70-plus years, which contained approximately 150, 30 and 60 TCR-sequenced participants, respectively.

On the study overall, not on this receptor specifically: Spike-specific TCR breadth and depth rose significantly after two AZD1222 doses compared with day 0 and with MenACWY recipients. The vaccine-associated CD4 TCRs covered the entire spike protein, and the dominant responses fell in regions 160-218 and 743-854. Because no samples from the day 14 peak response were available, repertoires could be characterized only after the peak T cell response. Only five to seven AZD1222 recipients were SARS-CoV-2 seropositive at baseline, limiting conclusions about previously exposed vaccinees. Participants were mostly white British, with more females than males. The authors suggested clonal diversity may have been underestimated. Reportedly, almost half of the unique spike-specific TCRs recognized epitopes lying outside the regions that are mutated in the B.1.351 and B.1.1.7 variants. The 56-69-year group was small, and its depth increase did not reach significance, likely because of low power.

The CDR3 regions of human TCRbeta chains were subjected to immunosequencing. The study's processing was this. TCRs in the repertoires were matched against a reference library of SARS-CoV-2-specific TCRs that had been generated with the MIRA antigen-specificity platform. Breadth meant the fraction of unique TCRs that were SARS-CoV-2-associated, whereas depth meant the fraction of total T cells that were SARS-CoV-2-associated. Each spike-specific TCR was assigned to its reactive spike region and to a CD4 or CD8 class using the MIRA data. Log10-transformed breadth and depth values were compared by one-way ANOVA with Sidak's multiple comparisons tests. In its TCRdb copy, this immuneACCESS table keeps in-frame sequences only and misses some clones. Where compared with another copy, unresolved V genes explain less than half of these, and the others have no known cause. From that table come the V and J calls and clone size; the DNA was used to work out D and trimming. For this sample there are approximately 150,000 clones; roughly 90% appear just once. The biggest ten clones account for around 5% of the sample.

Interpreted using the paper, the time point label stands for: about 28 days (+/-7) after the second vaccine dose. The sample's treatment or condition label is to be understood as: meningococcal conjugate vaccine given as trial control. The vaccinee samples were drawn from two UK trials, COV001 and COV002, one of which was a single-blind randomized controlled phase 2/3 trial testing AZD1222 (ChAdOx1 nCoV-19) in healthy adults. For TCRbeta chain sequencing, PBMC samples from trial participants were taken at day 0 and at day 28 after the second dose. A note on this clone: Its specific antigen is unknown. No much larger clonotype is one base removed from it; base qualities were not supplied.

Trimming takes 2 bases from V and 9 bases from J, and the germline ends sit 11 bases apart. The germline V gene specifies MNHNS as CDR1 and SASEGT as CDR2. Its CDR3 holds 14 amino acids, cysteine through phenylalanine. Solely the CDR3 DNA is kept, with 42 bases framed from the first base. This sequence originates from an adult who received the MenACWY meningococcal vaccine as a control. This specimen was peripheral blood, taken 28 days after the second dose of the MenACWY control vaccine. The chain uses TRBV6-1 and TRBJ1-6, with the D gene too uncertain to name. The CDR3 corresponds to CASSERAGSSPLHF. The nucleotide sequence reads TGTGCCAGCAGTGAACGGGCAGGCAGTTCACCCCTCCACTTT.